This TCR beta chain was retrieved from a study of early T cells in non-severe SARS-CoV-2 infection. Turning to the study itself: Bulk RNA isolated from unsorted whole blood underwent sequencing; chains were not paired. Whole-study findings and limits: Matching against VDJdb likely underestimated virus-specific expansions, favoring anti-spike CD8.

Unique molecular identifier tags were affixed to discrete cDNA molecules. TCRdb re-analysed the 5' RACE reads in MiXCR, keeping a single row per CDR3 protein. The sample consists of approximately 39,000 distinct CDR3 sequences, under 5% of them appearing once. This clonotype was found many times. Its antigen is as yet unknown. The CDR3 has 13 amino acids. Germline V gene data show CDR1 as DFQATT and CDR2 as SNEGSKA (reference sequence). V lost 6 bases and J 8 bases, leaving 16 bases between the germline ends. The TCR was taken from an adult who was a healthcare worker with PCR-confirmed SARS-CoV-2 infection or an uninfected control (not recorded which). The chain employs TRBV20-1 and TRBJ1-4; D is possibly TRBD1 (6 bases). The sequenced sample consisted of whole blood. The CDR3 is CSARGGFVEKLFF. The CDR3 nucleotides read TGCAGTGCCAGGGGAGGGTTTGTAGAAAAACTGTTTTTT.